The 5 T cell receptor beta chains given below trace back to one sample, sequenced in a study of T cells in Graves' hyperthyroidism and ophthalmopathy. TCR beta CDR3 regions were amplified from RNA transcripts. First-round RT-PCR of the TCR CDR3 relied on the HTBI primer set. TCRdb used MiXCR to reprocess the multiplex PCR reads, holding one entry per CDR3 protein. The sample has nearly 750,000 distinct CDR3 sequences, roughly a third seen once; the top ten hold more than 25%. The sequencing input was blood. The source is a woman aged 40-49 years with Graves' hyperthyroidism.

This clonotype was seen repeatedly, ten times or more. The CDR3 DNA follows: TGTGCCAGCAGTCCAACTCAACAGGCAACTAATGAAAAACTGTTTTTT. Translating gives CASSPTQQATNEKLFF. The rearrangement joins TRBV7-6 to TRBJ1-4, with TRBD1 as a possible D gene (5 bases). Trimming removed 6 bases from V and 0 bases from J, with 14 bases in between. The CDR3 is made up of 16 amino acids. The germline V gene has CDR1 SGHVS and CDR2 FNYEAQ.

The chain has TRBV15 and TRBJ2-5, with D possibly matching TRBD1 (5 bases). V gave up 8 bases and J gave up 2 bases, with 21 bases separating them. CDR1 and CDR2 (germline): LNHNV, YYDKDF (reference sequence). There are 16 residues in the CDR3. CDR3 sequence reads: CATSIDQGLGQETQYF. CDR3 nucleotide sequence: TGTGCCACCTCGATAGACCAGGGTTTAGGGCAAGAGACCCAGTACTTC.

This clonotype was picked up a small number of times. The J gene is TRBJ1-2, the V gene TRBV3-1; maybe TRBD1 (6 bases). The CDR3 consists of 16 residues. The V gene's germline CDR1 is LGHDT and CDR2 YNNKEL (reference sequence). V lost 1 base and J 4 bases, leaving 16 bases between the germline ends. CDR3 DNA sequence: TGTGCCAGCAGCCAAGGATCGGTAGGGGGAGGCTATGGCTACACCTTC. Translating gives CASSQGSVGGGYGYTF.

As to this clonotype: This could be a read error, since a much larger clone is one nucleotide away. The V gene is TRBV6-1, the J gene TRBJ1-3; D not resolved. The V end was cut by 5 bases, the J end by 4 bases, with 12 bases between. Germline loops: CDR1 MNHNS, CDR2 SASEGT. The CDR3 covers 14 residues. The CDR3 DNA sequence: TGTGCCAGCAGTCACTCAGAGGGAGGAAACACCATATATTTT. Its protein is CASSHSEGGNTIYF.

This clonotype was seen repeatedly, ten times or more. The V and J genes are TRBV10-3 and TRBJ1-2; TRBD1 matches 9 bases. The CDR3 has 14 residues. J lost 6 bases, V lost 10 bases, and 12 bases had no gene match. The V gene's germline CDR1 is ENHRY and CDR2 SYGVKD. The CDR3 DNA sequence: TGTGCCAGCACTTCGGGACAGGGCGTCGATGGCTACACCTTC. Encoded protein: CASTSGQGVDGYTF.